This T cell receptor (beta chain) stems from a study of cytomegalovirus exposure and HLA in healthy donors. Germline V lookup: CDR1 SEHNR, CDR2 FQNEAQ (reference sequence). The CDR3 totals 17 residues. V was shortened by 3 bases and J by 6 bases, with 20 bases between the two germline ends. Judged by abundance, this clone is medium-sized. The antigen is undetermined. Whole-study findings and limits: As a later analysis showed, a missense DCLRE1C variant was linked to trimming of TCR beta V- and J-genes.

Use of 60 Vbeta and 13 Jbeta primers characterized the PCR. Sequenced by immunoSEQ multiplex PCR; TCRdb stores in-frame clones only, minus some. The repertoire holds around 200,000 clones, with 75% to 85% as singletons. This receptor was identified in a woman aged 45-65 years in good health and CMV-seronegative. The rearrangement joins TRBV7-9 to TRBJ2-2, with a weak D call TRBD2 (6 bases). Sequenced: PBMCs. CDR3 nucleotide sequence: TGTGCCAGCAGCTTTCGTCACCAGGAGGGTGTCCCCGGGGAGCTGTTTTTT. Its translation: CASSFRHQEGVPGELFF. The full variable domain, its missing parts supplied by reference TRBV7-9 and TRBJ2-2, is DTGVSQNPRHKITKRGQNVTFRCDPISEHNRLYWYRQTLGQGPEFLTYFQNEAQLEKSRLLSDRFSAERPKGSFSTLEIQRTEQGDSAMYLCASSFRHQEGVPGELFFGEGSRLTVL.